This is a list of T cell receptor beta chains from one sample in a study of cytomegalovirus exposure and HLA in healthy donors. Sequenced by immunoSEQ multiplex PCR; TCRdb stores in-frame clones only, minus some. Of 65,000 or so clones in the sample, approximately 93% were seen once. The sequenced sample consisted of PBMCs. These TCRs come from a man between 18 and 35 years old in good health and CMV-seropositive. Each CDR3 is given with its conserved first and last residue.

cdr3_aa,cdr3_length,v_call
CASSSAGQGANTGELFF,17,TRBV5-4
CASKSSRRNEQFF,13,TRBV6-5
CASSRTGYNGYTF,13,TRBV10-2
CASSLASVESLGETQYF,17,TRBV27
CASRPLGGNEQFF,13,TRBV9
CAWSLSVELFF,11,TRBV30
CASRSRFGVANEKLFF,16,TRBV27
CASSFRRGQGGDEQYF,16,TRBV28
CASSLGDREDQPQHF,15,TRBV4-2
CASSQESSLSNQPQHF,16,TRBV4-1
CASSDRIYNEQFF,13,TRBV9
CAISAGTGSYEQYF,14,TRBV10-3
CASSPRTGVYEQYF,14,TRBV27
CASSGDRGDHEQYF,14,TRBV13
CASSVGVHSGSNYGYTF,17,TRBV9
CASSLITTEAFF,12,TRBV28
CASSLAGYNYNEQFF,15,TRBV4-1
CACYRLNEQFF,11,TRBV30
CASRPRGGSYEQYF,14,TRBV6-5
CASSQNRGALGETQYF,16,TRBV7-6
CASGPGGGETQYF,13,TRBV12-5
CASRHRGRQPQHF,13,TRBV21-1
CASRWRGETQYF,12,TRBV6-6